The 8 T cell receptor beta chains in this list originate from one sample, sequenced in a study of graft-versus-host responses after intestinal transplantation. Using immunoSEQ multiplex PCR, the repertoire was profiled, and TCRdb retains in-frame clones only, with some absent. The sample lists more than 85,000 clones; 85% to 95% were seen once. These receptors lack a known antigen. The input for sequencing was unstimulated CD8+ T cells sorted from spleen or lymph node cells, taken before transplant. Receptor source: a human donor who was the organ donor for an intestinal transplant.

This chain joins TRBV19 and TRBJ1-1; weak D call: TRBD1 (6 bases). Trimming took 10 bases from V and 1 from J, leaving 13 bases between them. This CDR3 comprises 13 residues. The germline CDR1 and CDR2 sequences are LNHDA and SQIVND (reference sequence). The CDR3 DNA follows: TGTGCCACACGGGGACACGAGAACACTGAAGCTTTCTTT. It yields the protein CATRGHENTEAFF. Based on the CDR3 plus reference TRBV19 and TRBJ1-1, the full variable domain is DGGITQSPKYLFRKEGQNVTLSCEQNLNHDAMYWYRQDPGQGLRLIYYSQIVNDFQKGDIAEGYSVSREKKESFPLTVTSAQKNPTAFYLCATRGHENTEAFFGQGTRLTVV.

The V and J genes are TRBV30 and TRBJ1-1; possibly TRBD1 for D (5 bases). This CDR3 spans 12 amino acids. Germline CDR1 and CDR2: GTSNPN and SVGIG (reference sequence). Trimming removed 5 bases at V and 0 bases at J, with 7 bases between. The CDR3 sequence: CAWAQVNTEAFF. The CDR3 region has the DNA TGTGCCTGGGCACAGGTGAACACTGAAGCTTTCTTT.

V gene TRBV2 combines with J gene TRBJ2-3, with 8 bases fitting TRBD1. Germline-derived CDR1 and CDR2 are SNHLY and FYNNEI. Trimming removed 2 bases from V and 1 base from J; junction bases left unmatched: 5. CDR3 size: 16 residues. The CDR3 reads CASSEYRGWGTDTQYF. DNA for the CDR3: TGTGCCAGCAGTGAATACAGGGGGTGGGGCACAGATACGCAGTATTTT.

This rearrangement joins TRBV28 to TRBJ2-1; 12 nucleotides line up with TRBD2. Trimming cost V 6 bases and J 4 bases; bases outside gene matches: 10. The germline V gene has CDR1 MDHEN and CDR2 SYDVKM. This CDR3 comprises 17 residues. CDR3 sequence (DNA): TGTGCCAGCAGGTACGCTAGCGGGAGGGCCCTGTACAATGAGCAGTTCTTC. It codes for CASRYASGRALYNEQFF.

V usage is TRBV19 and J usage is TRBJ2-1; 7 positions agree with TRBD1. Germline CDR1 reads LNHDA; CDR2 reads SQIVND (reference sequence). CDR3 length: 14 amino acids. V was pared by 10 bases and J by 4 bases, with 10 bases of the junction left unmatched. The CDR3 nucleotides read TGTGCCACAAACTCACAGGGGCTGTACAATGAGCAGTTCTTC. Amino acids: CATNSQGLYNEQFF.

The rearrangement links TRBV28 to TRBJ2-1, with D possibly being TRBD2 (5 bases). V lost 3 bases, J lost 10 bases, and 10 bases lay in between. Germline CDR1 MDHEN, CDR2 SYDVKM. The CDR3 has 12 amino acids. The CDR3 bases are TGTGCCAGCAGTTTTGTGGGAGTCGAGCAGTTCTTC. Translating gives CASSFVGVEQFF. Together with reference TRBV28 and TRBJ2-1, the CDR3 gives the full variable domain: DVKVTQSSRYLVKRTGEKVFLECVQDMDHENMFWYRQDPGLGLRLIYFSYDVKMKEKGDIPEGYSVSREKKERFSLILESASTNQTSMYLCASSFVGVEQFFGPGTRLTVL.

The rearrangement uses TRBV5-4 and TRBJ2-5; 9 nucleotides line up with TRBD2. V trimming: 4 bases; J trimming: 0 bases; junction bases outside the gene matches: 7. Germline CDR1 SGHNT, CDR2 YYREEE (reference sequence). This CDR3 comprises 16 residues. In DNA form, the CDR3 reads TGTGCCAGCAGCCTAGGTCTAGCGGGGTACCAAGAGACCCAGTACTTC. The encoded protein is CASSLGLAGYQETQYF.

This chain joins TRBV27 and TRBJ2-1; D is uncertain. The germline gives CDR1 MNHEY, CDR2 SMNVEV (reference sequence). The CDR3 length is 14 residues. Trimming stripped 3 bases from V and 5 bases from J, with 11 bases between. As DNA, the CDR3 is TGTGCCAGCAGTTTTAGCCGCAACGACAATGAGCAGTTCTTC. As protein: CASSFSRNDNEQFF.